Described below is a single T cell receptor (beta chain) sequence and its context. What it binds is not known. This entry comes from a study of T cell repertoires in cytomegalovirus infection. Background on the study: Recently identified HLA-C-restricted CMV epitopes and well-studied HLA-B-restricted CMV epitopes were used by the study. Shared public TCR beta signatures pointed to both CMV infection and a matching HLA type. Study findings and constraints: CMV-specific TCR beta clonotypes restricted by HLA-C dominated the ex vivo response.

The CDR3 loop spans 12 amino acids. V gave up 4 bases and J gave up 8 bases, with 14 bases separating them. Germline V gene lookup returns CDR1 DFQATT and CDR2 SNEGSKA (reference sequence). Via MiXCR, TCRdb re-called the reads, giving one row per CDR3 protein. The profile shows about 830,000 distinct CDR3 sequences, roughly 33% of them singletons. This specimen was cultured CD8+ T cells from PBMCs, taken from culture after CMV antigen stimulation. The V gene is TRBV20-1, the J gene TRBJ1-2; no clear D gene. The source is a human donor in good health (CMV status not recorded). Some clones in this sample may be carry-over from other donors' samples. CDR3 sequence reads: CSATHEWGGYTF. CDR3 coding DNA: TGCAGTGCTACCCATGAATGGGGAGGCTACACCTTC.